These 27 T cell receptor beta chains originate from one sample sequenced in a study of blood T cell repertoires in COVID-19. The assay was immunoSEQ multiplex PCR, and TCRdb's table has in-frame clones only and misses some. The table lists about 410,000 clones, roughly 90% of them singletons. Sequencing was carried out using peripheral blood. The receptors originated from a woman aged 25 to 39 with active or convalescent COVID-19.

The chain employs TRBV19 and TRBJ2-7; 9 nucleotides line up with TRBD2. The CDR3 contains 14 residues. Germline CDR1 is LNHDA and CDR2 is SQIVND (reference sequence). V trimming: 7 bases; J trimming: 6 bases; junction bases outside the gene matches: 10. As DNA, the CDR3 is TGTGCCAGTAATACTCCGGGACTAGCCGCCGAGCAGTACTTC. Protein product: CASNTPGLAAEQYF. Looking up the rest from reference TRBV19 and TRBJ2-7 gives the full variable domain: DGGITQSPKYLFRKEGQNVTLSCEQNLNHDAMYWYRQDPGQGLRLIYYSQIVNDFQKGDIAEGYSVSREKKESFPLTVTSAQKNPTAFYLCASNTPGLAAEQYFGPGTRLTVT.

V is TRBV3-1 (or the pseudogene TRBV3-2) and J is TRBJ2-2; 10 nucleotides agree with TRBD1. Germline V gives CDR1 LGHDT, CDR2 YNNKEL (reference sequence). Unmatched junction bases numbered 5, after V lost 0 bases and J lost 7 bases. This CDR3 contains 16 residues. The chain's CDR3 is CASSQDYGTGVGELFF. DNA for the CDR3: TGTGCCAGCAGCCAAGATTATGGGACAGGGGTCGGGGAGCTGTTTTTT.

The V and J genes are TRBV18 and TRBJ2-7; D possibly corresponds to TRBD1 (6 bases). Germline lookup yields CDR1 KGHSH and CDR2 LQKENI. The CDR3 runs 11 residues. V dropped 6 bases and J dropped 5 bases, with 8 bases sitting between them. The CDR3 loop reads CASSQGHEQYF. CDR3 nucleotides: TGTGCCAGCTCTCAGGGGCACGAGCAGTACTTC.

Of note for this clone: This same CDR3 is encoded by further DNA sequences in the sample. The rearrangement joins TRBV3-1 (or the pseudogene TRBV3-2) to TRBJ2-1; D is ambiguous. Germline CDR1 is LGHDT and CDR2 is YNNKEL (reference sequence). V was trimmed by 2 bases and J by 8 bases, leaving 4 bases between them. The CDR3 totals 11 residues. CDR3 region: CASSQRDEQFF. The CDR3, as DNA: TGTGCCAGCAGCCAAAGAGATGAGCAGTTCTTC.

CDR3 protein: CASSTLTGGYTEAFF. For the CDR3, the DNA is TGCGCCAGCAGCACCCTGACAGGGGGGTACACTGAAGCTTTCTTT. The V call is TRBV5-1, the J call TRBJ1-1; 9 bases map to TRBD1. The V gene's germline CDR1 is SGHRS and CDR2 YFSETQ. V dropped 4 bases and J dropped 3; count of bases not matched to a gene: 7. The CDR3 length is 15 residues. Based on the CDR3 plus reference TRBV5-1 and TRBJ1-1, the full variable domain is KAGVTQTPRYLIKTRGQQVTLSCSPISGHRSVSWYQQTPGQGLQFLFEYFSETQRNKGNFPGRFSGRQFSNSRSEMNVSTLELGDSALYLCASSTLTGGYTEAFFGQGTRLTVV.

V usage is TRBV27 and J usage is TRBJ1-6, with 8 bases that match TRBD1. Trimming cost V 2 bases and J 8 bases; bases outside gene matches: 5. The CDR3 extends over 15 amino acids. The V gene's germline CDR1 is MNHEY and CDR2 SMNVEV (reference sequence). CDR3 region: CASSLGTGGDSPLHF. The CDR3 DNA is TGTGCCAGCAGTTTAGGGACAGGTGGGGATTCACCCCTCCACTTT.

CDR3 protein: CASRVDNMNTEAFF. DNA for the CDR3: TGTGCCAGTAGAGTTGACAACATGAACACTGAAGCTTTCTTT. The chain combines TRBV19 with TRBJ1-1; D is ambiguous. The length of the CDR3 is 14 residues. V was trimmed by 6 bases and J by 0 bases, leaving 11 bases between them. CDR1 and CDR2 from the germline V gene are LNHDA and SQIVND (reference sequence).

This clone was detected a few times. A junction end diverges from the germline sequence, so it may reflect a read error. This rearrangement joins TRBV6-5 to TRBJ1-5; tentatively, D is TRBD1 (6 bases). Germline V gives CDR1 MNHEY, CDR2 SVGAGI. The CDR3 is made up of 13 amino acids. The CDR3 DNA reads TGTGCCACCAGTCGGGGGGCTTTAGAGCCCCAGCATTTT. This gives the protein CATSRGALEPQHF.

The rearrangement links TRBV19 to TRBJ2-1; the match to TRBD2 covers 7 bases. CDR1 and CDR2 from the germline V gene are LNHDA and SQIVND (reference sequence). V trimming: 7 bases; J trimming: 4 bases; junction bases outside the gene matches: 10. The CDR3 spans 15 residues. The CDR3 nucleotides are TGTGCCAGTAACCAAGCGGGGCCGACTTACAATGAGCAGTTCTTC. It encodes CASNQAGPTYNEQFF.

The count of this clone is one. The V call is TRBV11-3, the J call TRBJ2-7; 7 bases map to TRBD2. Germline trimming cut 5 bases from V and 3 bases from J; bases unmatched to any gene: 4. The CDR3 is made up of 13 amino acids. Germline assignment: CDR1 SGHNT and CDR2 YENEEA. The CDR3 reads CASSRTRDYEQYF. DNA for the CDR3: TGTGCCAGCAGCCGGACTAGAGACTACGAGCAGTACTTC.

V is TRBV12-2 and J is TRBJ2-3; the table's D call, TRBD2, has no DNA check behind it. TRBV12-2 has pseudogene status. This CDR3 has 16 amino acids. The CDR3 sequence is CASRKTSGRRRDTQYF. CDR3 DNA: TGTGCAAGTCGTAAGACTAGCGGGAGGCGGAGAGATACGCAGTATTTT.

The rearrangement joins TRBV5-5 to TRBJ1-2; D might be TRBD1 (5 bases). CDR3 length: 14 residues. V gave up 0 bases and J gave up 4 bases, with 10 bases separating them. Germline V gene data show CDR1 as SGHKS and CDR2 as YYEKEE (reference sequence). The CDR3 DNA sequence: TGTGCCAGCAGCTTGGAACAGGCAGCCTATGGCTACACCTTC. It specifies CASSLEQAAYGYTF. The full variable domain, its missing parts supplied by reference TRBV5-5 and TRBJ1-2, is DAGVTQSPTHLIKTRGQQVTLRCSPISGHKSVSWYQQVLGQGPQFIFQYYEKEERGRGNFPDRFSARQFPNYSSELNVNALLLGDSALYLCASSLEQAAYGYTFGSGTRLTVV.

This clone was seen only once. The chain combines TRBV9 with TRBJ2-7; 8 bases agree with TRBD1. The CDR3 spans 16 residues. Germline CDR1 SGDLS, CDR2 YYNGEE. J was trimmed by 1 base and V by 3 bases; bases with no gene match: 9. The CDR3 protein is CASSAFTGQDSYEQYF. The CDR3 nucleotides read TGTGCCAGCAGCGCGTTTACGGGACAGGATTCCTACGAGCAGTACTTC.

In this sample, this clone turned up once. The chain couples TRBV4-2 to TRBJ2-1; 14 bases are shared with TRBD2. J was trimmed by 9 bases and V by 3 bases; bases with no gene match: 4. This CDR3 region has 15 residues. The germline V gene has CDR1 LGHNA and CDR2 YNFKEQ. CDR3 loop: CASSQRLAGGLEQFF. CDR3 in DNA: TGTGCCAGCAGCCAGAGACTAGCGGGGGGGCTTGAGCAGTTCTTC.

The chain is built from TRBV6-1 and TRBJ1-2, with D possibly matching TRBD1 (5 bases). Trimming stripped 1 base from V and 4 bases from J, with 10 bases between. CDR1 and CDR2 from the germline V gene are MNHNS and SASEGT. The CDR3 totals 14 residues. The CDR3 DNA sequence: TGTGCCAGCAGTGAAGGGGGCGGGGGCTATGGCTACACCTTC. Translated: CASSEGGGGYGYTF.

This rearrangement joins TRBV6-5 to TRBJ2-3; TRBD2 agrees at 11 bases. The CDR3 contains 15 residues. J lost 4 bases, V lost 6 bases, and 6 bases had no gene match. Germline assignment: CDR1 MNHEY and CDR2 SVGAGI. Here the CDR3 reads CASRDLAGGSDTQYF. The CDR3 DNA is TGTGCCAGCAGGGACCTAGCGGGGGGCTCAGATACGCAGTATTTT.

The gene calls are TRBV7-8 and TRBJ1-1; D may be TRBD1 (5 bases). Germline assignment: CDR1 SGHVS and CDR2 FQNEAQ. This CDR3 is 16 amino acids long. Trimming left V 3 bases short and J 0 bases short, with 14 bases between. CDR3 residues: CASSFPRGGLNTEAFF. The CDR3 DNA reads TGTGCCAGCAGCTTCCCCCGGGGGGGGTTGAACACTGAAGCTTTCTTT.

The rearrangement links TRBV12-3 or TRBV12-4 to TRBJ1-2; D is unresolved. This CDR3 has 13 residues. V lost 1 base and J 4 bases, leaving 7 bases between the germline ends. The CDR3 loop is CASSLGLTYGYTF. CDR3 in DNA: TGTGCCAGCAGTTTAGGGCTTACCTATGGCTACACCTTC.

This chain uses TRBV7-8 with TRBJ2-7; a possible D gene is TRBD1 (6 bases). Per the germline V gene, CDR1 is SGHVS and CDR2 is FQNEAQ. The CDR3 loop spans 15 amino acids. Trimming took 5 bases from V and 1 from J, leaving 15 bases between them. CDR3 amino acids: CASSPTDSKSYEQYF. CDR3 sequence (DNA): TGTGCCAGCAGCCCGACGGACAGCAAATCCTACGAGCAGTACTTC.

The chain links TRBV6-5 to TRBJ2-1; TRBD2 matches 8 bases. This CDR3 region has 16 residues. Germline V gene lookup returns CDR1 MNHEY and CDR2 SVGAGI. Trimming took 0 bases from V and 9 from J; bases not matched to a gene: 10. CDR3 coding DNA: TGTGCCAGCAGTTACTCAAGGGAGCGGGAGATAGGTGAGCAGTTCTTC. This codes for CASSYSREREIGEQFF.

In its sample, this clone was seen a few times. The genes are TRBV11-2 and TRBJ1-1; D is unresolved. Trimming cost V 0 bases and J 0 bases, with 14 bases left between them. The CDR3 covers 17 residues. Germline CDR1 and CDR2: SGHAT and FQNNGV. The CDR3 sequence: CASSLEGRAGLNTEAFF. In DNA form, the CDR3 reads TGTGCCAGCAGCTTAGAGGGGAGGGCTGGATTGAACACTGAAGCTTTCTTT.

In DNA form, the CDR3 reads TGTGCCAGCAGTCGGTCCACTAGCGAAGAGCAGTACTTC. Its protein product is CASSRSTSEEQYF. The V call is TRBV9, the J call TRBJ2-7, with 7 bases fitting TRBD2. The V gene's germline CDR1 is SGDLS and CDR2 YYNGEE. This CDR3 has 13 residues. Trimming took 5 bases from V and 7 from J; bases not matched to a gene: 9.

This chain joins TRBV6-1 and TRBJ1-1; tentative D call: TRBD1 (5 bases). This CDR3 spans 17 amino acids. Germline lookup yields CDR1 MNHNS and CDR2 SASEGT. With 2 bases removed from V and 2 bases from J, the gap between germline ends came to 18 bases. The DNA of the CDR3 is TGTGCCAGCAGTGAACAGTATTGGCAGGGAGGTAACACTGAAGCTTTCTTT. Translation: CASSEQYWQGGNTEAFF.

This sequence joins TRBV19 and TRBJ1-2; D ambiguous. The CDR3 sequence is 14 residues long. The V end was cut by 5 bases, the J end by 3 bases, with 13 bases between. CDR1 and CDR2 (germline): LNHDA, SQIVND (reference sequence). The CDR3 here is CASSPGGGYYGYTF. The CDR3 DNA sequence: TGTGCCAGTAGTCCGGGCGGAGGATACTATGGCTACACCTTC.

The rearrangement uses TRBV4-2 and TRBJ1-5; 9 nucleotides align to TRBD1. Per the germline V gene, CDR1 is LGHNA and CDR2 is YNFKEQ. This CDR3 is built from 16 residues. The V and J ends lost 1 base and 6 bases, in that order; junction bases with no gene match: 7. CDR3 loop: CASSQGQGEHVQPQHF. The DNA for the CDR3 is TGTGCCAGCAGCCAAGGACAGGGGGAACATGTTCAGCCCCAGCATTTT.

V is TRBV6-1 and J is TRBJ1-6; D is unclear. Germline CDR1 and CDR2: MNHNS and SASEGT. V lost 2 bases to trimming and J lost 7 bases, with 9 bases between them. This CDR3 spans 14 amino acids. CDR3 bases: TGTGCCAGCAGTGAATCACCTATGAATTCACCCCTCCACTTT. Amino acid sequence: CASSESPMNSPLHF.

The chain is built from TRBV3-1 (or the pseudogene TRBV3-2) and TRBJ2-7, with 8 bases that match TRBD1. The junction had 16 bases not matched to a gene; V was cut back by 5 bases and J by 4 bases. CDR1 and CDR2 (germline): LGHDT, YNNKEL (reference sequence). The CDR3 is 17 residues long. The CDR3: CASSDGQGSSSLYEQYF. DNA for the CDR3: TGTGCCAGCAGCGATGGACAGGGATCCTCCTCCTTGTACGAGCAGTACTTC.